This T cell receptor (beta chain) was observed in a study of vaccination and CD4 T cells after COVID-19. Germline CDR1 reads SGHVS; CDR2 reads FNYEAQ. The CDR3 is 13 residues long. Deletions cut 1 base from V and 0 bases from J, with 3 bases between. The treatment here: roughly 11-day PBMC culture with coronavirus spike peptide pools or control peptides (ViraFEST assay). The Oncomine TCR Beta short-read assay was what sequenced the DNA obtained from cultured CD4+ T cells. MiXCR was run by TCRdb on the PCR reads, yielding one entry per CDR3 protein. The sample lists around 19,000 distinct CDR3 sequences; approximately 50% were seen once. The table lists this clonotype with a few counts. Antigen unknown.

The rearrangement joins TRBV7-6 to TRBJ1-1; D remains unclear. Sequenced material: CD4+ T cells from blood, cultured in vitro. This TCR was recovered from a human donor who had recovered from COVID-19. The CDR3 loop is CASSLDLNTEAFF. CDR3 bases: TGTGCCAGCAGCTTAGACCTGAACACTGAAGCTTTCTTT.